The 29 T cell receptor beta chains below all came from one sample that was sequenced in a study of CD8 T cells in ankylosing spondylitis. Each CDR3 protein is one row after TCRdb ran MiXCR on the 5' RACE reads. This sample has about 140,000 distinct CDR3 sequences, with 7% to 10% found just once. The sample consisted of synovial fluid, either unsorted or a sorted T cell fraction (not recorded which). The origin of the receptors is a male donor with ankylosing spondylitis.

This clonotype showed up just a few times. J is TRBJ1-1 and V is TRBV15; D not certain. V was pared by 0 bases and J by 5 bases, with 10 bases between. CDR3 length equals 14 residues. Per the germline V gene, CDR1 is LNHNV and CDR2 is YYDKDF (reference sequence). The CDR3 region has the DNA TGTGCCACCAGCAGAGAAAGAGGAGGGACTGAAGCTTTCTTT. It specifies CATSRERGGTEAFF.

This clonotype was picked up many times. The gene calls are TRBV11-3 and TRBJ2-2; 10 bases are a match to TRBD2. From germline, CDR1 is SGHNT and CDR2 YENEEA. This CDR3 region has 19 residues. The V gene end was trimmed by 4 bases and the J gene end by 0 bases; junction bases not matched to a gene: 11. The CDR3 loop is CASSWGWASGSSNTGELFF. The CDR3 DNA sequence: TGTGCCAGCAGCTGGGGGTGGGCTAGCGGGAGTTCGAACACCGGGGAGCTGTTTTTT.

This clonotype was seen repeatedly, ten times or more. The chain couples TRBV7-3 to TRBJ2-1; tentatively, D is TRBD2 (6 bases). There are 13 residues in the CDR3. Trimming removed 2 bases from V and 9 bases from J, with 11 bases in between. Germline V CDR1 and CDR2: SGHTA, FQGTGA. The CDR3 DNA is TGTGCCAGCAGCTTAGCAAAGGGAGGTGAGCAGTTCTTC. Translation gives CASSLAKGGEQFF. Looking up the rest from reference TRBV7-3 and TRBJ2-1 gives the full variable domain: GAGVSQTPSNKVTEKGKYVELRCDPISGHTALYWYRQSLGQGPEFLIYFQGTGAADDSGLPNDRFFAVRPEGSVSTLKIQRTERGDSAVYLCASSLAKGGEQFFGPGTRLTVL.

The chain combines TRBV7-2 with TRBJ1-2; TRBD1 aligns across 8 bases. The CDR3 contains 15 residues. Trimming took 3 bases from V and 0 from J; bases not matched to a gene: 3. Germline CDR1 reads SGHTA; CDR2 reads FQGNSA. In nucleotides, the CDR3 is TGTGCCAGCAGCTTCGACAGGGGCGCTAACTATGGCTACACCTTC. Translated: CASSFDRGANYGYTF.

This clonotype was counted many times. The rearrangement joins TRBV24-1 to TRBJ2-7; 8 nucleotides match TRBD1. Germline-derived CDR1 and CDR2 are KGHDR and SFDVKD. This CDR3 region has 15 residues. The ends lost 3 bases at V and 5 bases at J; junction bases unmatched: 8. CDR3 DNA: TGTGCCACCAGTGATCCAGGACAGGGAGGCGACGAGCAGTACTTC. This translates into CATSDPGQGGDEQYF.

This clonotype was counted a few times. V is TRBV28 and J is TRBJ2-1; 10 nucleotides agree with TRBD2. The germline V gene has CDR1 MDHEN and CDR2 SYDVKM. J lost 3 bases, V lost 3 bases, and 5 bases had no gene match. The CDR3 totals 16 residues. CDR3 region: CASSLGTSVYYNEQFF. CDR3 in DNA: TGTGCCAGCAGTTTGGGGACTAGCGTTTACTACAATGAGCAGTTCTTC.

The chain couples TRBV5-4 to TRBJ2-5, with a weak D call TRBD1 (6 bases). Per germline, CDR1 SGHNT and CDR2 YYREEE (reference sequence). V lost 1 base, J lost 5 bases, and 15 bases lay in between. CDR3 size: 15 residues. The CDR3 is CASSLSGRGDETQYF. The CDR3, as DNA: TGTGCCAGCAGCTTGTCCGGCAGGGGAGACGAGACCCAGTACTTC.

On this clonotype itself: A much bigger clone sits one base away, suggesting this may be a read error. The chain couples TRBV5-1 to TRBJ2-7, with D possibly being TRBD2 (6 bases). Looked up from germline, CDR1 is SGHRS and CDR2 is YFSETQ. The CDR3 has 14 residues. CDR3: CANSWGLSSYEQYF. In DNA form, the CDR3 reads TGCGCCAACAGCTGGGGACTGAGCTCCTACGAGCAGTACTTC.

The table lists this clonotype with many counts. The chain has TRBV5-1 and TRBJ1-1, with TRBD1 as a possible D gene (6 bases). The CDR3 contains 15 residues. Germline V gene lookup returns CDR1 SGHRS and CDR2 YFSETQ. V lost 0 bases and J 1 base, leaving 10 bases between the germline ends. CDR3 loop: CASSLEAGANTEAFF. The CDR3 DNA is TGCGCCAGCAGCTTGGAGGCAGGGGCGAACACTGAAGCTTTCTTT.

The chain recombines TRBV5-6 with TRBJ1-5; 7 nucleotides match TRBD1. Germline lookup yields CDR1 SGHDT and CDR2 YYEEEE. J was trimmed by 7 bases and V by 6 bases; bases with no gene match: 10. CDR3 length equals 14 residues. CDR3 nucleotide sequence: TGTGCCAGCAAACGACAGGGTTTAGGGCAGCCCCAGCATTTT. The encoded protein is CASKRQGLGQPQHF.

This clonotype was counted at least ten times. The chain links TRBV3-1 to TRBJ2-7; 7 nucleotides agree with TRBD2. V gave up 2 bases and J gave up 3 bases; unmatched junction bases: 10. The CDR3 loop spans 16 amino acids. From germline, CDR1 is LGHDT and CDR2 YNNKEL (reference sequence). CDR3 loop: CASSQRAGDLLYEQYF. In nucleotides, the CDR3 is TGTGCCAGCAGCCAACGGGCGGGAGATCTCCTCTACGAGCAGTACTTC.

This clonotype was observed a handful of times. The CDR3 region is CASSPTAGGSSSPLHF. The CDR3, as DNA: TGTGCCAGCTCACCAACGGCAGGGGGCTCGAGTTCACCCCTCCACTTT. This chain connects TRBV18 to TRBJ1-6; TRBD1 matches 8 bases. The germline CDR1 and CDR2 sequences are KGHSH and LQKENI. The CDR3 loop spans 16 amino acids. With V trimmed by 2 bases and J by 9 bases, 9 bases remained unmatched.

This clonotype has ten or more counts. The chain recombines TRBV6-1 with TRBJ1-5; tentatively, D is TRBD1 (6 bases). This CDR3 comprises 14 residues. From germline, CDR1 is MNHNS and CDR2 SASEGT. V gave up 4 bases and J gave up 3 bases, with 10 bases separating them. For the CDR3, the DNA is TGTGCCAGCAGTGTGCACAGGGACAATCAGCCCCAGCATTTT. It encodes CASSVHRDNQPQHF.

This clonotype was recorded at least ten times. The J gene is TRBJ2-1, the V gene TRBV29-1; tentative D call: TRBD2 (6 bases). The CDR3 spans 10 residues. Trimming left V 5 bases short and J 8 bases short, with 7 bases between. CDR1 is SQVTM, CDR2 ANQGSEA, per germline. CDR3 region: CSVQRDEQFF. DNA for the CDR3: TGCAGCGTTCAGCGGGATGAGCAGTTCTTC.

Many counts were recorded for this clonotype. The rearrangement uses TRBV19 and TRBJ1-1, with 7 bases aligning to TRBD1. Germline V gives CDR1 LNHDA, CDR2 SQIVND (reference sequence). The trim removed 6 bases at V and 1 base at J, leaving 11 bases unmatched. The CDR3 consists of 16 residues. CDR3 sequence: CASSPLQGGWNTEAFF. Written as DNA, the CDR3 is TGTGCCAGTAGCCCCCTGCAGGGGGGGTGGAACACTGAAGCTTTCTTT.

The chain joins TRBV2 to TRBJ1-1; D is unresolved. Trimming pared 2 bases from V and 4 bases from J, leaving 8 bases between. The CDR3 consists of 13 residues. CDR1 is SNHLY, CDR2 FYNNEI, per germline. CDR3 sequence (DNA): TGTGCCAGCAGTGAATACAGTGCCACTGAAGCTTTCTTT. Translated: CASSEYSATEAFF.

This clonotype was seen many times. V is TRBV20-1 and J is TRBJ1-5; D unresolved. Germline assignment: CDR1 DFQATT and CDR2 SNEGSKA (reference sequence). The length of the CDR3 is 14 residues. V was cut by 6 bases and J by 0 bases, with 12 bases left in between. The CDR3 DNA sequence: TGCAGTGCCCCTCGACCTTATAGCAATCAGCCCCAGCATTTT. Encoded protein: CSAPRPYSNQPQHF.

A few counts support this clonotype. This chain uses TRBV5-1 with TRBJ2-7; TRBD1 or TRBD2 may be the D gene (6 bases each). Trimming left V 5 bases short and J 2 bases short, with 17 bases between. The CDR3 spans 15 residues. Germline-derived CDR1 and CDR2 are SGHRS and YFSETQ. The CDR3 reads CASRDLGGSAYEQYF. CDR3 DNA sequence: TGCGCCAGCAGGGATTTAGGGGGGAGCGCCTACGAGCAGTACTTC.

The chain employs TRBV20-1 and TRBJ2-1, with D perhaps matching TRBD1 (6 bases). The V gene's germline CDR1 is DFQATT and CDR2 SNEGSKA (reference sequence). The CDR3 covers 15 residues. V gave up 2 bases and J gave up 0 bases, with 11 bases separating them. CDR3 protein: CSARRQEASYNEQFF. The CDR3 DNA reads as TGCAGTGCTAGAAGACAGGAAGCCTCCTACAATGAGCAGTTCTTC.

Ten or more counts support this clonotype. The J gene is TRBJ2-3, the V gene TRBV5-1; D is unclear. V dropped 4 bases and J dropped 1 base, with 10 bases sitting between them. Per germline, CDR1 SGHRS and CDR2 YFSETQ. This CDR3 is built from 14 residues. CDR3 coding DNA: TGCGCCAGCAGCCCTGGACGGCGCACAGATACGCAGTATTTT. Protein: CASSPGRRTDTQYF.

The chain recombines TRBV21-1 with TRBJ1-5. TRBV21-1 is a documented pseudogene. The length of the CDR3 is 11 residues. CDR3 in amino acids: CASGGNQPQHF. The CDR3 DNA follows: TGTGCCAGCGGCGGGAATCAGCCCCAGCATTTT.

This clonotype was detected ten times or more. This chain uses TRBV5-6 with TRBJ2-4; D is unclear. The germline V gene has CDR1 SGHDT and CDR2 YYEEEE. The V end was cut by 0 bases, the J end by 0 bases, with 7 bases between. The CDR3 totals 15 residues. In DNA, the CDR3 is TGTGCCAGCAGCTTGGGGGGTCGAGCCAAAAACATTCAGTACTTC. It is translated as CASSLGGRAKNIQYF. The whole variable domain, filled in from reference TRBV5-6 and TRBJ2-4, reads DAGVTQSPTHLIKTRGQQVTLRCSPKSGHDTVSWYQQALGQGPQFIFQYYEEEERQRGNFPDRFSGHQFPNYSSELNVNALLLGDSALYLCASSLGGRAKNIQYFGAGTRLSVL.

This clonotype was seen many times. The chain couples TRBV3-1 to TRBJ2-7, with D unclear. The CDR3 length is 13 residues. Germline V gene lookup returns CDR1 LGHDT and CDR2 YNNKEL (reference sequence). V was clipped by 1 base and J by 6 bases, with 10 bases between them. In DNA form, the CDR3 reads TGTGCCAGCAGCCAAGGTTGGCTCCTCGAGCAGTACTTC. Translated, it gives CASSQGWLLEQYF.

This clonotype occurred a few times. This chain joins TRBV18 and TRBJ2-3; no clear D. The V and J ends lost 2 bases and 6 bases respectively, with 3 bases between them. Germline V gene lookup returns CDR1 KGHSH and CDR2 LQKENI. CDR3 size: 11 residues. CDR3 residues: CASSPMDTQYF. CDR3 DNA sequence: TGTGCCAGCTCACCAATGGATACGCAGTATTTT.

This clonotype was detected only a few times. The chain joins TRBV15 to TRBJ2-5, with D possibly TRBD2 on 6 matching bases. The CDR3 is 15 amino acids. The V gene's germline CDR1 is LNHNV and CDR2 YYDKDF (reference sequence). The V gene lost 1 base and the J gene lost 5 bases, with 14 bases spanning the gap. CDR3 bases: TGTGCCACCAGCAGAGGGGGACTGCGAGGGGAGACCCAGTACTTC. Translated: CATSRGGLRGETQYF.

This clonotype is medium-sized (0.01 to 0.1%) by share. The chain is built from TRBV7-8 and TRBJ2-1, with TRBD2 identical over 10 bases. From germline, CDR1 is SGHVS and CDR2 FQNEAQ. Germline trimming cut 2 bases from V and 3 bases from J; bases unmatched to any gene: 4. The CDR3 sequence is 16 residues long. The CDR3 region has the DNA TGTGCCAGCAGCTTAATCGTAGCGGGAGGCTACAATGAGCAGTTCTTC. The encoded protein is CASSLIVAGGYNEQFF.

In this sample, this clonotype turned up many times. The V call is TRBV15, the J call TRBJ2-2; D gene uncertain. Trimming removed 7 bases from V and 1 base from J, with 10 bases in between. The V gene's germline CDR1 is LNHNV and CDR2 YYDKDF (reference sequence). This CDR3 is 14 amino acids long. CDR3 bases: TGTGCCACCAATAACATGGGGAACACCGGGGAGCTGTTTTTT. This sequence encodes CATNNMGNTGELFF.

This clonotype was found many times. This chain links TRBV2 with TRBJ2-2; either TRBD1 or TRBD2 may supply D (5 bases each). Germline V gene lookup returns CDR1 SNHLY and CDR2 FYNNEI. Trimming shortened V by 6 bases and J by 7 bases, and 12 bases separated the two germline ends. The CDR3 sequence is 13 residues long. This CDR3 is CASSGAGNGELFF. Written as DNA, the CDR3 is TGTGCCAGCAGCGGGGCCGGGAACGGGGAGCTGTTTTTT.

This clonotype was recorded a few times. This chain connects TRBV28 to TRBJ2-7; D unclear. The CDR3 contains 11 residues. Germline V gene data show CDR1 as MDHEN and CDR2 as SYDVKM. V lost 10 bases and J 6 bases, leaving 13 bases between the germline ends. Written as DNA, the CDR3 is TGTGCCACCCAGGAACGTGGCGAGCAGTACTTC. The encoded protein is CATQERGEQYF.